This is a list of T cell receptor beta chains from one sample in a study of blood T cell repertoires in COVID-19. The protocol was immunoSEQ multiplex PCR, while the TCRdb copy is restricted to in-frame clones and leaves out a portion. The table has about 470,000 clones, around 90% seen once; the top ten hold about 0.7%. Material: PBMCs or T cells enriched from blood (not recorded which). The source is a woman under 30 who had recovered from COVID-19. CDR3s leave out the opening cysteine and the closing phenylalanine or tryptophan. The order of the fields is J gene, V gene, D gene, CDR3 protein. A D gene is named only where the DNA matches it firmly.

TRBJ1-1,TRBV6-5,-,ASRRGGQENTEAF
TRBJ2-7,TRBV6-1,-,ASSEGVGRADPPDEQY
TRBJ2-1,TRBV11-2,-,ASSLDAGLLEQF
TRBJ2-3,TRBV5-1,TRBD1,ASSLGTGETDTQY
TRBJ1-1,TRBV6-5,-,ASRFTGHAFPEAF
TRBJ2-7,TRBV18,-,ASSPRGLPYEQY
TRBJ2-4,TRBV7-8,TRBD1,ASSSTGGGSKNIQY
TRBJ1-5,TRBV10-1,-,ASSLRRGGAGSNQPQH
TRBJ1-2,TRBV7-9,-,ASSSLTNYGYT
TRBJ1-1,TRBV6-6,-,ASSYVFPTEAF
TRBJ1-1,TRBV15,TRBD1,ATSRGGTGGAF
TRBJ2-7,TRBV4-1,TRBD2,ASSQVGGNEQY
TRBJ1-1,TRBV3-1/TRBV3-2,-,ASSQDRQGKAF
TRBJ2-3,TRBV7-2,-,ASSSPMTSTDTQY
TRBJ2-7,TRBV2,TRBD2,ASSLTSGGGQEQY
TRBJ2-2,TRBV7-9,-,ASSFGPGLLQTGELF
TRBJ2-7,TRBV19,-,ASRDRYEQY